The source of this T cell receptor (beta chain) is a study of a mutant IDH1 vaccine in newly diagnosed glioma (dated by TCRdb to the early 2020s). With regard to the full study: Eight vaccinations were administered to patients in weeks 1, 3, 5, 7, 11, 15, 19 and 23, corresponding to visits V03 through V10. Peripheral blood was collected at six visits: V03 (baseline), V05, V07, V10, V12 and V13. Of the roughly 34 treated patients, around 62% were male and approximately 40% were female, and a mean age of approximately 40 years was recorded. Prior to enrollment, patients had been given standard therapy consisting of radiotherapy alone, temozolomide alone, or radiochemotherapy with temozolomide, with the combination given to most patients. Longitudinal TCRB deep sequencing was done for 25 treated patients, wherever samples were available for exploratory analyses. In the chemotherapy-containing groups, vaccination started alongside temozolomide cycles, whereas in patients who had radiotherapy alone it started 4-6 weeks after radiotherapy. Overall study results and their limits: Pseudoprogression appeared unrelated to alterations in the top peripheral T cell clonotypes detected by TCRB sequencing. Immune responses induced by the vaccine were seen in over 90% of patients across multiple MHC alleles. The authors noted that analyses of patient blood samples could not be reproduced because of sample limitations. Selection of PBMC samples for TCRB deep sequencing was based on availability.

Library method: the immunoSEQ multiplex PCR assay. Rearranged TCR beta chain sequences were amplified with the hsTCRB Kit following the manufacturer's protocol. TCRB libraries were sequenced on an Illumina MiSeq. As for the original processing: The proprietary platform of the kit vendor was used for demultiplexing, trimming and gene mapping. Drawn from immuneACCESS, this table holds only the in-frame rearrangements with V and J called that TCRdb kept. Clones are partly lost; checked studies trace under half to an unresolved V gene and leave the rest unexplained. The DNA was the basis for D and trimming; V, J and clone size are from that table. Within this sample are tens of thousands of clones, with 70% of them counted one time only. The top ten hold 9.5% to 12% of the sample. The intended sense of this specimen's time point label: week 11, during vaccination. Each vaccine dose, consisting of 300 ug of a 20-mer mutant IDH1 peptide in Montanide, was administered subcutaneously with topical imiquimod. Donors had newly diagnosed WHO grade 3 or 4 IDH1-mutant astrocytomas with loss of nuclear ATRX. The samples were drawn from NOA16, a multicentre, single-arm, open-label phase I trial in Germany that tested a mutant IDH1 peptide vaccine in humans for the first time. Genomic DNA for TCRB sequencing was isolated from EDTA blood with the DNeasy Blood and Tissue Kit.

A note on this clone: Its antigen specificity is not known. No quality values exist for individual bases; no much larger clone is one base distant.

CDR1 MNHEY and CDR2 SMNVEV are derived from the germline V gene (reference sequence). The CDR3 numbers 16 residues from cysteine through phenylalanine. The retained sequence is limited to the CDR3, 48 bases, with the frame set at the first base. V is trimmed back by 5 bases and J by 4 bases, and the junction contains 8 bases that no gene match accounts for. The sequencing here drew on peripheral blood mononuclear cells (PBMCs), taken from a glioma patient whose treatment included an IDH1 peptide vaccine. The TCR was taken from a man younger than 30 with glioma. Some clones in this sample may be carry-over from other donors' samples. The chain employs TRBV27 and TRBJ2-2, with TRBD1 matching 9 junction bases. The DNA sequence reads TGTGCCAGCAGTATCCGACAGGGGGGAGGCACCGGGGAGCTGTTTTTT. This codes for CASSIRQGGGTGELFF.